These 26 T cell receptor beta chains came from one sample sequenced in a study of T cell responses to AZD1222 COVID-19 vaccine. Profiling relied on immunoSEQ multiplex PCR, and the TCRdb table lists in-frame clones only, not all of them. The table records 70,000 to 90,000 clones, approximately 83% of them present only once. The sequences come from peripheral blood, collected 28 days after the second AZD1222 dose. The receptors originated from an adult who received the AZD1222 COVID-19 vaccine.

This clone was found a few times. V gene TRBV18 combines with J gene TRBJ2-7, with D possibly being TRBD1 or TRBD2 (5 bases each). CDR1 is KGHSH, CDR2 LQKENI, per germline. This CDR3 region has 12 residues. V lost 2 bases and J lost 5, with 7 bases in between. The CDR3 sequence: CASSPVGDEQYV. The DNA of the CDR3 is TGTGCCAGCTCACCAGTGGGGGACGAGCAGTACGTC.

This clone was seen a single time. At one end, the junction sequence differs from germline, possibly due to a read error. The rearrangement joins TRBV3-1 (or the pseudogene TRBV3-2) to TRBJ1-2, with D possibly matching TRBD1 (5 bases). This CDR3 has 14 residues. Germline V lookup: CDR1 LGHDT, CDR2 YNNKEL (reference sequence). CDR3 residues: CASSQFSTGYGYTF. DNA of the CDR3: TGTGCCAGCAGCCAATTTAGCACAGGCTATGGCTACACCTTT.

The CDR3 nucleotides read TGTGCCAGCAGTTTATACGGGGGGAGCACTGAAGCTTTCTTT. This codes for CASSLYGGSTEAFF. The chain combines TRBV28 with TRBJ1-1, with a possible D match to TRBD1 (5 bases). V was clipped by 1 base and J by 4 bases, with 10 bases between them. Germline CDR1 is MDHEN and CDR2 is SYDVKM. This CDR3 is 14 amino acids long.

The chain combines TRBV7-3 with TRBJ1-1, with 7 bases aligning to TRBD1. With 4 bases clipped from V and 0 bases from J, the junction kept 5 bases outside the gene matches. Germline lookup yields CDR1 SGHTA and CDR2 FQGTGA. The CDR3 covers 15 residues. Here the CDR3 reads CASSSQGGMNTEAFF. DNA for the CDR3: TGTGCCAGCAGCTCTCAGGGGGGGATGAACACTGAAGCTTTCTTT. The full variable domain, its missing parts supplied by reference TRBV7-3 and TRBJ1-1, is GAGVSQTPSNKVTEKGKYVELRCDPISGHTALYWYRQSLGQGPEFLIYFQGTGAADDSGLPNDRFFAVRPEGSVSTLKIQRTERGDSAVYLCASSSQGGMNTEAFFGQGTRLTVV.

This chain joins TRBV28 and TRBJ2-3, with 12 bases matching TRBD2. Germline V gene data show CDR1 as MDHEN and CDR2 as SYDVKM. The CDR3 has 16 residues. After removal of 5 bases from V and 0 bases from J, the junction contained 3 bases not matched to a gene. In DNA form, the CDR3 reads TGTGCCAGCAGTCGACTAGCGGGAGTAAGCACAGATACGCAGTATTTT. Residues: CASSRLAGVSTDTQYF. The full variable domain, its missing parts supplied by reference TRBV28 and TRBJ2-3, is DVKVTQSSRYLVKRTGEKVFLECVQDMDHENMFWYRQDPGLGLRLIYFSYDVKMKEKGDIPEGYSVSREKKERFSLILESASTNQTSMYLCASSRLAGVSTDTQYFGPGTRLTVL.

Turning to this clone: Other DNA sequences of this sample code for an identical CDR3. The chain is built from TRBV20-1 and TRBJ1-2; D is ambiguous. The CDR3 is 11 residues long. V lost 2 bases and J 7 bases, leaving 8 bases between the germline ends. From germline, CDR1 is DFQATT and CDR2 SNEGSKA (reference sequence). CDR3 bases: TGCAGTGCTAGACGAATGAGTGGCTACACCTTC. As protein: CSARRMSGYTF.

J is TRBJ1-5 and V is TRBV13; D is unresolved. The length of the CDR3 is 14 residues. The V gene lost 0 bases and the J gene lost 4 bases, with 7 bases spanning the gap. CDR1 and CDR2 (germline): PRHDT, FYEKMQ (reference sequence). The CDR3 DNA follows: TGTGCCAGCAGCTTAGGCGGCAGGAATCAGCCCCAGCATTTT. Its protein product is CASSLGGRNQPQHF.

This clone was observed a handful of times. The chain employs TRBV7-2 and TRBJ2-3; 14 bases agree with TRBD2. The CDR3 is made up of 15 amino acids. The germline gives CDR1 SGHTA, CDR2 FQGNSA. The junction had 3 bases not matched to a gene; V was cut back by 3 bases and J by 7 bases. The CDR3 is CASSLGTSGSYTQYF. The DNA for the CDR3 is TGTGCCAGCAGCTTGGGGACTAGCGGGAGCTATACGCAGTATTTT.

The V and J genes are TRBV12-3 or TRBV12-4 and TRBJ1-1, with 10 bases matching TRBD1. CDR3 length: 13 residues. The junction had 7 bases not matched to a gene; V was cut back by 5 bases and J by 10 bases. The CDR3 sequence is CASSLGDRGVAFF. DNA of the CDR3: TGTGCCAGCAGTCTGGGGGACAGGGGTGTAGCTTTCTTT.

The chain combines TRBV6-2 or TRBV6-3 with TRBJ1-1; D remains unclear. The ends were cut back, 0 bases at V and 0 bases at J, with 11 bases in the middle. This CDR3 has 16 residues. Germline loops: CDR1 MNHEY, CDR2 SVGEGT. The CDR3 DNA sequence: TGTGCCAGCAGTTACTCGTCTATGACACTGAACACTGAAGCTTTCTTT. Its translation is CASSYSSMTLNTEAFF.

V usage is TRBV11-3 and J usage is TRBJ2-7; 8 nucleotides match TRBD1. CDR3 length: 14 residues. Per germline, CDR1 SGHNT and CDR2 YENEEA. Trimming removed 5 bases from V and 5 bases from J; junction bases left unmatched: 8. DNA of the CDR3: TGTGCCAGCAGCCCCTACAGGGGGAGTAACGAGCAGTACGTC. Its protein product is CASSPYRGSNEQYV.

The chain carries TRBV5-5 and TRBJ1-1, with a weak D call TRBD1 (5 bases). CDR3 length: 14 residues. Trimming removed 4 bases at V and 0 bases at J, with 10 bases between. Per germline, CDR1 SGHKS and CDR2 YYEKEE (reference sequence). This CDR3 reads CASSQTVMNTEAFF. The CDR3 DNA follows: TGTGCCAGCAGCCAGACAGTTATGAACACTGAAGCTTTCTTT.

This clone was detected only once. V and J are TRBV5-6 and TRBJ1-5; D unresolved. The germline V and J ends were trimmed by 1 base and 7 bases, with 15 bases remaining between them. Germline CDR1 reads SGHDT; CDR2 reads YYEEEE. The CDR3 runs to 15 residues. CDR3 residues: CASSLFFGGIQPQHF. The CDR3, as DNA: TGTGCCAGCAGCTTGTTTTTCGGAGGGATCCAGCCCCAGCATTTT.

The V and J genes are TRBV29-1 and TRBJ1-2; 7 nucleotides align to TRBD1. Germline trimming cut 7 bases from V and 4 bases from J; bases unmatched to any gene: 6. The germline V gene encodes CDR1 SQVTM and CDR2 ANQGSEA. There are 12 residues in the CDR3. In nucleotides, the CDR3 is TGCAGCGCACCCCGGGACAGCTATGGCTACACCTTC. Residues: CSAPRDSYGYTF.

The chain joins TRBV5-1 to TRBJ2-7; D may be TRBD1 (6 bases). Germline V gene lookup returns CDR1 SGHRS and CDR2 YFSETQ. The CDR3 contains 15 residues. The V and J ends lost 1 base and 3 bases respectively, with 14 bases between them. CDR3: CASSLNRERSYEQYF. The CDR3 DNA reads TGCGCCAGCAGCTTGAACAGGGAAAGAAGCTACGAGCAGTACTTC.

Concerning this clone itself: One junction end disagrees with the germline gene, perhaps due to a read error. V and J are TRBV7-8 and TRBJ1-3; 8 nucleotides align to TRBD1. Per germline, CDR1 SGHVS and CDR2 FQNEAQ. This CDR3 is 15 amino acids long. In DNA form, the CDR3 reads TGTGCCAGCAGCCTAGCGGACAGGGCCGGAAACACCATATATTTT. Amino acids: CASSLADRAGNTIYF.

This chain uses TRBV9 with TRBJ1-4; D unresolved. CDR1 and CDR2 from the germline V gene are SGDLS and YYNGEE. The V and J ends lost 0 bases and 6 bases respectively, with 12 bases between them. The CDR3 runs to 15 residues. CDR3 sequence (DNA): TGTGCCAGCAGCGTAGAAGGGCGGCCGGATGAAAAACTGTTTTTT. Translation: CASSVEGRPDEKLFF.

The V call is TRBV25-1, the J call TRBJ1-2; D remains unclear. Germline CDR1 reads MGHDK; CDR2 reads SYGVNS. Trimming removed 4 bases at V and 6 bases at J, with 12 bases between. The CDR3 sequence is 13 residues long. In nucleotides, the CDR3 is TGTGCCAGCAGTGTACGGAACTCGGATGGCTACACCTTC. It translates to CASSVRNSDGYTF.

For the CDR3, the DNA is TGTGCCTCGAAGGACAGGGTAGATCAGCCCCAGCATTTT. This encodes CASKDRVDQPQHF. The chain employs TRBV30 and TRBJ1-5; 8 bases align to TRBD1. CDR1 is GTSNPN, CDR2 SVGIG, per germline (reference sequence). Losses at the gene ends were 7 bases for V and 5 bases for J; bases not matched to a gene: 7. The CDR3 loop spans 13 amino acids. The complete variable domain, with remaining parts taken from reference TRBV30 and TRBJ1-5, reads SQTIHQWPATLVQPVGSPLSLECTVEGTSNPNLYWYRQAAGRGLQLLFYSVGIGQISSEVPQNLSASRPQDRQFILSSKKLLLSDSGFYLCASKDRVDQPQHFGDGTRLSIL.

The rearrangement links TRBV27 to TRBJ2-7; D is unclear. The CDR3 length is 11 residues. The germline V gene encodes CDR1 MNHEY and CDR2 SMNVEV (reference sequence). The ends were cut back, 4 bases at V and 3 bases at J, with 4 bases in the middle. The CDR3 is CASSYHYEQYF. CDR3 nucleotides: TGTGCCAGCAGTTACCACTACGAGCAGTACTTC.

J is TRBJ1-5 and V is TRBV6-6, with D possibly matching TRBD1 (5 bases). From germline, CDR1 is MNHNY and CDR2 SVGAGI (reference sequence). The V end lost 6 bases, the J end lost 5 bases, and 11 bases lay between the germline ends. This CDR3 is 13 amino acids long. CDR3 sequence reads: CASSIPGDQPQHF. Here the CDR3 DNA reads TGTGCCAGCAGCATTCCGGGGGATCAGCCCCAGCATTTT.

The V and J genes are TRBV7-3 and TRBJ2-7, with 11 bases aligning to TRBD2. Per the germline V gene, CDR1 is SGHTA and CDR2 is FQGTGA. V dropped 3 bases and J dropped 7; count of bases not matched to a gene: 8. This CDR3 comprises 15 residues. In nucleotides, the CDR3 is TGTGCCAGCAGCTTGCAGACTAGCGGGATTGGGGAGCAGTACTTC. It codes for CASSLQTSGIGEQYF.

This rearrangement joins TRBV5-6 to TRBJ1-4, with D hard to call. Trimming cost V 0 bases and J 9 bases, with 9 bases left between them. This CDR3 contains 13 residues. Germline V CDR1 and CDR2: SGHDT, YYEEEE. This CDR3 reads CASSLGTQQKLFF. Written as DNA, the CDR3 is TGTGCCAGCAGCTTGGGGACTCAGCAAAAACTGTTTTTT.

The J gene is TRBJ2-2, the V gene TRBV11-3, with 7 bases aligning to TRBD1. J lost 3 bases, V lost 3 bases, and 4 bases had no gene match. The CDR3 contains 15 residues. Germline V gives CDR1 SGHNT, CDR2 YENEEA. CDR3: CASSFTGVDTGELFF. The CDR3 DNA reads TGTGCCAGCAGCTTCACAGGGGTCGACACCGGGGAGCTGTTTTTT.

The chain employs TRBV19 and TRBJ1-1, with D unclear. This CDR3 is 15 amino acids long. Per the germline V gene, CDR1 is LNHDA and CDR2 is SQIVND (reference sequence). Trimming removed 3 bases at V and 1 base at J, with 12 bases between. CDR3: CASSIIGPPNTEAFF. The CDR3 region has the DNA TGTGCCAGTAGTATCATCGGACCGCCGAACACTGAAGCTTTCTTT. Full variable domain (missing parts from reference TRBV19 and TRBJ1-1): DGGITQSPKYLFRKEGQNVTLSCEQNLNHDAMYWYRQDPGQGLRLIYYSQIVNDFQKGDIAEGYSVSREKKESFPLTVTSAQKNPTAFYLCASSIIGPPNTEAFFGQGTRLTVV.

The gene calls are TRBV4-3 and TRBJ1-2; D possibly corresponds to TRBD1 (6 bases). The germline V gene has CDR1 LGHNA and CDR2 YSLEER. The CDR3 contains 13 residues. Trimming stripped 3 bases from V and 6 bases from J, with 11 bases between. This CDR3 is CASSHDRKDGYTF. CDR3 sequence (DNA): TGCGCCAGCAGCCACGACAGGAAAGATGGCTACACCTTC.